This TCR beta chain was profiled in a study of identical twins. V shed 1 base and J shed 7 bases, with 7 bases lying between them. Germline loops: CDR1 SGHDN, CDR2 FVKESK. The CDR3 contains 12 residues. Using its own MiXCR run on the 5' RACE reads, TCRdb lists one record per CDR3 protein. The data contain 500,000 to 600,000 distinct CDR3 sequences, under 25% of them seen just once; the ten biggest clones take up under 0.95%. This sample was shared with a second study, whose subject was T cells expressing NK-cell markers.

The sequence came from a woman between 18 and 30 years old in good health. Sequenced sample: CD4+ T cells sorted from blood. V is TRBV14 and J is TRBJ2-5, with D unresolved. CDR3 region: CASSQVFGTQYF. The CDR3 bases are TGTGCCAGCAGCCAAGTGTTCGGGACCCAGTACTTC.